The entry below describes one T cell receptor (beta chain). This CDR3 has 15 residues. With 4 bases removed from V and 7 bases from J, the gap between germline ends came to 19 bases. Germline CDR1 and CDR2: LGHNA and YNFKEQ. TCRdb's copy holds only in-frame clones and misses some; the assay was immunoSEQ multiplex PCR. The data hold about 85,000 clones, with around 94% observed a single time. These data come from a study of technical replicates of blood from a few donors. Input material: T cells isolated from PBMCs. This receptor was identified in a human donor in good health. The J gene is TRBJ1-1, the V gene TRBV4-2; no clear D. CDR3 in amino acids: CASSLKTVEASEAFF. For the CDR3, the DNA is TGTGCCAGCAGCCTAAAGACGGTGGAAGCGAGTGAAGCTTTCTTT.